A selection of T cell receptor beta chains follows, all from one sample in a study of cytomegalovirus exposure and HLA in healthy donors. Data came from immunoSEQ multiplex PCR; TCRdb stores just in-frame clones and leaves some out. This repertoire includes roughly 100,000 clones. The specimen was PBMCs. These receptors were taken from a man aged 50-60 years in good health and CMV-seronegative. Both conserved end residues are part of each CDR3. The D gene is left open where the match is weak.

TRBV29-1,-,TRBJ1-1,CSVEDKQGMRTEAFF,TGCAGCGTTGAAGATAAGCAGGGGATGAGAACTGAAGCTTTCTTT
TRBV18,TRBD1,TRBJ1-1,CASSPVQGTTEAFF,TGTGCCAGCTCACCAGTACAGGGGACCACTGAAGCTTTCTTT
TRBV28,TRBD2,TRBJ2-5,CASRIPSGREGQETQYF,TGTGCCAGCAGGATACCTAGCGGCAGAGAGGGGCAAGAGACCCAGTACTTC
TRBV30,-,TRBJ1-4,CAWSAGFVGEKLFF,TGTGCCTGGAGCGCAGGGTTTGTTGGTGAAAAACTGTTTTTT
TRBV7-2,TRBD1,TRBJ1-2,CASSSGQPNYGYTF,TGTGCCAGCAGCTCGGGACAGCCTAACTATGGCTACACCTTC
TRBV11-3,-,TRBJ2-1,CASSLAPRDITYNEQFF,TGTGCCAGCAGCTTAGCTCCCCGGGACATTACCTACAATGAGCAGTTCTTC
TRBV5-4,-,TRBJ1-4,CASSLAAGNEKLFF,TGTGCCAGCAGCTTGGCGGCAGGGAATGAAAAACTGTTTTTT
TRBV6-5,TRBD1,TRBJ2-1,CASSSPRTGGRDEQFF,TGTGCCAGCAGTTCCCCCCGGACAGGGGGCAGGGATGAGCAGTTCTTC
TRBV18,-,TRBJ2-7,CASSDSSYEQYF,TGTGCCAGCTCAGACAGCTCCTACGAGCAGTACTTC
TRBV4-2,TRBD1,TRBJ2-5,CASSQDMGQKETQYF,TGTGCCAGCAGCCAAGATATGGGACAGAAAGAGACCCAGTACTTC
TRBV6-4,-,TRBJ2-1,CASSEDTYNEQFF,TGTGCCAGCAGTGAGGACACCTACAATGAGCAGTTCTTC
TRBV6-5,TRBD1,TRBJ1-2,CASSTGGGYGYTF,TGTGCCAGCAGCACAGGGGGAGGCTATGGCTACACCTTC
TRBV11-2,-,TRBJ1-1,CASSLDRTGMNTEAFF,TGTGCCAGCAGCTTAGATCGAACAGGAATGAACACTGAAGCTTTCTTT
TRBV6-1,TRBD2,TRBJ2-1,CASSDGGSSYNEQFF,TGTGCCAGCAGTGACGGCGGGAGCTCCTACAATGAGCAGTTCTTC
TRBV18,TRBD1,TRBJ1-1,CASSPGTGGTEAFF,TGTGCCAGCTCACCCGGGACAGGGGGCACTGAAGCTTTCTTT
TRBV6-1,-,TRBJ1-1,CASPFAGRATEAFF,TGTGCCAGCCCCTTTGCAGGGAGGGCCACTGAAGCTTTCTTT
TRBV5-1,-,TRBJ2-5,CASSWDTAQETQYF,TGCGCCAGCAGCTGGGACACGGCCCAAGAGACCCAGTACTTC